The T cell receptor beta chain under discussion was sequenced for a study of T cell responses to AZD1222 COVID-19 vaccine. Study in general: Researchers grouped second doses given at about 4 or about 12 weeks into one pool.

Deletions cut 6 bases from V and 1 base from J, with 19 bases between. This CDR3 is 16 amino acids long. Germline assignment: CDR1 SNHLY and CDR2 FYNNEI. The method was immunoSEQ multiplex PCR; TCRdb's version includes in-frame clones alone and lacks a portion of them. Of some 150,000 clones listed, roughly 90% are singletons. Note on this clone: The antigen is undetermined.

General observations from the study: CD4 TCRs covered the whole spike, strongest at regions 160-218 and 743-854. Just five or six AZD1222 recipients were seropositive at baseline.

The clonotype was recovered from an adult in good health. V and J are TRBV2 and TRBJ2-7; maybe TRBD1 (6 bases). This specimen consisted of peripheral blood, obtained on day 0 of AZD1222 vaccination. CDR3 loop: CASSPYTGQRSYEQYF. CDR3 coding DNA: TGTGCCAGCAGCCCCTATACAGGGCAACGTTCCTACGAGCAGTACTTC.